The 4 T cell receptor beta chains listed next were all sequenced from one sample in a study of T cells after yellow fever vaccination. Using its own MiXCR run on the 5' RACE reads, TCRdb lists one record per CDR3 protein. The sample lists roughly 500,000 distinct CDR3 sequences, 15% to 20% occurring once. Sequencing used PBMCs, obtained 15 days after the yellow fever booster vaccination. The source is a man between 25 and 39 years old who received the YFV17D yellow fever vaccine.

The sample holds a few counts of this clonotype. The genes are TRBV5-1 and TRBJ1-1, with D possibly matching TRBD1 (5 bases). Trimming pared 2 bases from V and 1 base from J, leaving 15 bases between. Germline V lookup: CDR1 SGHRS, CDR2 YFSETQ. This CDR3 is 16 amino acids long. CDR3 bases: TGCGCCAGCAGCTTAGACAGATTGGATACGAACACTGAAGCTTTCTTT. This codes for CASSLDRLDTNTEAFF. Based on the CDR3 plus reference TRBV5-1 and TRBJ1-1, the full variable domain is KAGVTQTPRYLIKTRGQQVTLSCSPISGHRSVSWYQQTPGQGLQFLFEYFSETQRNKGNFPGRFSGRQFSNSRSEMNVSTLELGDSALYLCASSLDRLDTNTEAFFGQGTRLTVV.

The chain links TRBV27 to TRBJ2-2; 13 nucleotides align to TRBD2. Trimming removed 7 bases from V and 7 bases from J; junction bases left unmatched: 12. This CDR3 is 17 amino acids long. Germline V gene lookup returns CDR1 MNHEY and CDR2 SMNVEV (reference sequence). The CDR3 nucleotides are TGTGCCAGCACTGTACCGGGACTAGCGGGACTGGGCGGGGAGCTGTTTTTT. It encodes CASTVPGLAGLGGELFF.

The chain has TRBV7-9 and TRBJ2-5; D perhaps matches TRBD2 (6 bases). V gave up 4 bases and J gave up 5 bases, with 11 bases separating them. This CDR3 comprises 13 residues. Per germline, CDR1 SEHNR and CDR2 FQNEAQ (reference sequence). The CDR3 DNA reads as TGTGCCAGCAGCTGGGGGACTGGTGAGACCCAGTACTTC. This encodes CASSWGTGETQYF.

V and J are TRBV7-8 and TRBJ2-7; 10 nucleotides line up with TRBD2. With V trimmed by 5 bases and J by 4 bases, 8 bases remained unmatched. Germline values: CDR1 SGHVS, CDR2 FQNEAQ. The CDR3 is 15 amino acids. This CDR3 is CASSTSGMGTYEQYF. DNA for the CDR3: TGTGCCAGCAGCACTAGCGGGATGGGAACATACGAGCAGTACTTC. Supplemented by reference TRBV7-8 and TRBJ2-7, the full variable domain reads GAGVSQSPRYKVAKRGQDVALRCDPISGHVSLFWYQQALGQGPEFLTYFQNEAQLDKSGLPSDRFFAERPEGSVSTLKIQRTQQEDSAVYLCASSTSGMGTYEQYFGPGTRLTVT.